Sequencing of this TCR beta chain was carried out in a study of T cells expressing NK-cell markers. Across the whole study: Seven donors tested HCMV-seropositive and one tested seronegative among the eight sequenced.

TCRdb reanalyzed the 5' RACE reads, giving one entry per CDR3 protein sequence and no DNA. The sample table includes about 260,000 distinct CDR3 sequences. The CDR3 extends over 16 amino acids. Looked up from germline, CDR1 is MGHDK and CDR2 is SYGVNS. The chain combines TRBV25-1 with TRBJ2-3; TCRdb designates TRBD2, a call that cannot be tested without DNA. The clonotype comes from a woman aged 18 to 75 in good health. The specimen was blood T cells: a sorted CD56 or NKG2C T cell subset, CD4+ or CD8+ T cells, or bulk PBMC T cells (not recorded which). The CDR3 sequence is CASSAALSGGTDTQYF.